The 14 T cell receptor delta chains in this list originate from one sample, sequenced in a study of gamma-delta T cells after stem cell transplantation. TCRdb reapplied CATT to the RT-PCR reads. The sample gives roughly 700 delta-chain clones, about 1.1% of which show up once; over 70% is in the top ten. Sequenced: gamma-delta T cells. The receptors were gathered from a human donor. It is not recorded whose cells these are; they may come from a transplant donor.

This clone came up a few times. A far larger clone is only one base removed, so a read error is likely. The same CDR3 is also encoded by other DNA sequences in this sample. The chain carries TRDV1 and TRDJ2, with D perhaps assigned TRDD2 or TRDD3 (6 bases each). The CDR3 has 25 amino acids. In germline, CDR1 is TSWWSYY, CDR2 QGS. CDR3 amino acids: CALGENPTKTVLILGYRLLTAQLFF. The CDR3 DNA sequence: TGTGCTCTCGGGGAAAATCCTACTAAGACTGTCCTAATTCTAGGATACCGCCTTTTGACAGCACAACTCTTCTTT.

To note about this clone: The protein recorded in TCRdb matches a much larger clone and deviates from this DNA's translation at residue 6, suggesting a read error; the protein here is obtained by translating the DNA. J is TRDJ1 and V is TRDV2, with D possibly TRDD3 on 7 matching bases. The V and J ends lost 3 bases and 0 bases respectively, with 25 bases between them. CDR3 length equals 19 residues. Germline V CDR1 and CDR2: GEAIGNYY, EKD. In nucleotides, the CDR3 is TGTGCCTGTGACCCCTTTCTGGGGGGATCCTACCCGTACACCGATAAACTCATCTTT. Translation gives CACDPFLGGSYPYTDKLIF.

Sample share makes this clone medium-sized. The likely explanation is a read error, given a far larger clone one base away. In the same sample, other DNA sequences code for this CDR3. This sequence joins TRDV1 and TRDJ1, with TRDD3 identical over 11 bases. CDR1 and CDR2 from the germline V gene are TSWWSYY and QGS. This CDR3 has 24 amino acids. The J segment lost 0 bases and the V segment lost 4 bases, leaving 28 bases of the junction unmatched. The CDR3 region is CALGGDGLPLIWGILGPYTDKLIF. The CDR3 DNA reads TGTGCTCTTGGGGGAGACGGCCTCCCTCTGATCTGGGGGATACTTGGACCTTACACCGATAAACTCATCTTT.

Concerning this clone: TCRdb pairs this DNA with a much larger clone's protein that differs at residue 17, likely a read error; the protein shown was translated from the DNA. V gene TRDV2 combines with J gene TRDJ3; 10 bases are shared with TRDD3. This CDR3 comprises 20 residues. CDR1 is GEAIGNYY and CDR2 is EKD in the germline V gene. CDR3 nucleotide sequence: TGTGCCTGTGACATCGTACTGGGGGATTCCTACTCCTGGGACACCCGACGGATGTTTTTC. Its translation is CACDIVLGDSYSWDTRRMFF.

About this clone itself: A far larger clone is off by one base, so a read error is likely. Other DNA sequences in this specimen translate into the identical CDR3. The DNA for the CDR3 is TGTGCCCTTGGGGAATTCGTAAGTACTGGGGCCTACTCCGTCACCGATAAACTCATCTTT. It specifies CALGEFVSTGAYSVTDKLIF. The chain recombines TRDV1 with TRDJ1; 7 nucleotides agree with TRDD3. CDR1 and CDR2 (germline): TSWWSYY, QGS. CDR3 length: 20 residues.

This clone is termed medium-sized. A read error is the likely source, as a far larger clone sits one nucleotide away. In the same sample, other DNA sequences code for this CDR3. The chain joins TRDV1 to TRDJ1, with 11 bases that match TRDD3. Trimming removed 4 bases from V and 0 bases from J; junction bases left unmatched: 28. CDR3 length: 24 residues. Germline V gene lookup returns CDR1 TSWWSYY and CDR2 QGS. CDR3 DNA: TGTGCTCTTGGGGGAGACGGCCTCCCTCTGATCTGGGGGATACTTGGGCCCTACACCGATAAACTCATCTTT. Translating it yields CALGGDGLPLIWGILGPYTDKLIF.

About this clone itself: A far larger clone lies a single base away; this is likely a read error. Within the sample, other DNA sequences also encode this same CDR3. This chain uses TRDV2 with TRDJ1; 10 bases map to TRDD3. Looked up from germline, CDR1 is GEAIGNYY and CDR2 is EKD. With 2 bases clipped from V and 5 bases from J, the junction kept 7 bases outside the gene matches. The CDR3 is 15 amino acids. CDR3 sequence: CACDSLGDRSDKLIF. Written as DNA, the CDR3 is TGTGCCTGTGACAGTCTGGGGGATAGATCTGATAAACTCATCTTT.

With regard to this clone: A read error is likely here: a far larger clone is one base away. Other DNA sequences in this specimen translate into the identical CDR3. This chain joins TRDV2 and TRDJ1, with 9 nucleotides matching TRDD3. CDR3 length: 15 amino acids. Trimming took 0 bases from V and 11 from J; bases not matched to a gene: 12. The germline gives CDR1 GEAIGNYY, CDR2 EKD. The CDR3 nucleotides are TGTGCCTGTGACACCGGAGAACTGGGGGACACGGTTCTCATCTTT. Its translation: CACDTGELGDTVLIF.

This clone has only a few counts. This sequence is one base from a far larger clone and is likely a read error. The sample has other DNA sequences that encode this CDR3 too. The J gene is TRDJ1, the V gene TRDV1, with TRDD3 identical over 8 bases. CDR3 length equals 20 residues. CDR1 TSWWSYY and CDR2 QGS come from the germline V gene. J lost 0 bases, V lost 1 base, and 16 bases had no gene match. CDR3 DNA sequence: TGTGCTCTTGGGGAACCTCCCTGGGGGTGGGGGATCGAGGACACCGATAAACTCATCTTT. Translating it yields CALGEPPWGWGIEDTDKLIF.

This clone was counted between two and nine times. TCRdb's protein for this DNA is that of a much larger clone and differs from the translation at residue 9, likely a read error; the protein shown is the DNA translation. The V call is TRDV2, the J call TRDJ1, with 11 bases identical to TRDD3. The CDR3 extends over 15 amino acids. The germline gives CDR1 GEAIGNYY, CDR2 EKD. V shed 4 bases, J shed 3 bases, and the junction held 6 bases outside the gene matches. The CDR3 protein is CACDLLGDMADKLIF. DNA of the CDR3: TGTGCCTGTGATTTACTGGGGGATATGGCCGATAAACTCATCTTT.

By proportion, this clone is medium-sized. A far more abundant clone sits one base away, making this likely a read error. The chain joins TRDV2 to TRDJ1; maybe TRDD3 (5 bases). V was shortened by 0 bases and J by 0 bases, with 22 bases between the two germline ends. Per the germline V gene, CDR1 is GEAIGNYY and CDR2 is EKD. The length of the CDR3 is 19 residues. DNA for the CDR3: TGTGCCTGTGACACCGTTAGCCTGAGGGATCGGGAGGACACCGATAAACTCATCTTT. It codes for CACDTVSLRDREDTDKLIF.

Concerning this clone: TCRdb's protein, taken from a much larger clone, differs from this DNA's translation at residue 4, likely owing to a read error; the protein displayed comes from the DNA. The chain employs TRDV2 and TRDJ1; 13 bases fit TRDD3. From germline, CDR1 is GEAIGNYY and CDR2 EKD. Trimming removed 5 bases from V and 3 bases from J; junction bases left unmatched: 5. The CDR3 covers 15 residues. The DNA for the CDR3 is TGTGCCTGTGGTTTACTGGGGGATACGGCCGATAAACTCATCTTT. It encodes CACGLLGDTADKLIF.

In its sample, this clone was seen a few times. With only one base between it and a far larger clone, this is likely a read error. The sample carries other DNA sequences with the same CDR3. For the CDR3, the DNA is TGTGCTCTTGGGGAACTGGAAATGTTCGCTGGAGGATACGCGGGACTCATCTTT. Its protein product is CALGELEMFAGGYAGLIF. This chain links TRDV1 with TRDJ1, with 7 bases that match TRDD3. This CDR3 has 18 residues. Germline CDR1 reads TSWWSYY; CDR2 reads QGS. The V gene end was trimmed by 0 bases and the J gene end by 10 bases; junction bases not matched to a gene: 20.

As for this clone: TCRdb shows a much larger clone's protein in place of this DNA's translation, and the two differ at residues 12 and 13, likely through a read error; the protein shown is translated from the DNA. The V gene is TRDV2, the J gene TRDJ1, with 9 bases aligning to TRDD3. The CDR3 extends over 19 amino acids. The germline CDR1 and CDR2 sequences are GEAIGNYY and EKD. V dropped 0 bases and J dropped 0; count of bases not matched to a gene: 13. The CDR3 loop reads CACDTVSLGDRVYTDKLIF. CDR3 nucleotides: TGTGCCTGTGACACCGTTAGCCTGGGGGATCGGGTGTACACCGATAAACTCATCTTT.